Below are 20 T cell receptor beta chains sequenced from a single sample in a study of PD-1 blockade in classical Hodgkin lymphoma. Clones were read by immunoSEQ multiplex PCR, and TCRdb kept only the in-frame ones, dropping some. The table has about 31,000 clones, 81% seen once. Time point specified: cycle 4 day 1 (C4D1), after six to seven weeks of nivolumab. Every patient was affected by relapse after autologous stem cell transplantation, while exposure to brentuximab vedotin was not uniform. The source was peripheral blood mononuclear cells (PBMCs), collected before the fourth cycle of nivolumab. These receptor sequences come from a human donor with classical Hodgkin lymphoma.

The chain employs TRBV5-6 and TRBJ1-4; TRBD1 matches 11 bases. Unmatched junction bases numbered 5, after V lost 3 bases and J lost 7 bases. CDR1 is SGHDT, CDR2 YYEEEE, per germline. CDR3 length: 15 amino acids. CDR3 amino acids: CASSSGQGAFEKLFF. CDR3 sequence (DNA): TGTGCCAGCAGCTCAGGACAGGGGGCTTTTGAAAAACTGTTTTTT.

There are a few counts of this clone. The CDR3 sequence is CATGTGGYTGELFF. The CDR3 DNA follows: TGTGCCACCGGGACAGGGGGTTACACCGGGGAGCTGTTTTTT. This chain links TRBV27 with TRBJ2-2, with TRBD1 identical over 11 bases. V lost 10 bases to trimming and J lost 3 bases; unmatched junction nucleotides: 4. Germline loops: CDR1 MNHEY, CDR2 SMNVEV (reference sequence). This CDR3 has 14 residues.

The chain joins TRBV30 to TRBJ1-4; perhaps TRBD1 as D (5 bases). CDR3 length: 14 residues. The germline gives CDR1 GTSNPN, CDR2 SVGIG (reference sequence). Between the trimmed V and J ends, which lost 2 bases and 2 bases, there was a span of 9 bases. The DNA for the CDR3 is TGTGCCTGGAGTCACCAGGGTACTAATGAAAAACTGTTTTTT. Translating gives CAWSHQGTNEKLFF. Full variable domain (missing parts from reference TRBV30 and TRBJ1-4): SQTIHQWPATLVQPVGSPLSLECTVEGTSNPNLYWYRQAAGRGLQLLFYSVGIGQISSEVPQNLSASRPQDRQFILSSKKLLLSDSGFYLCAWSHQGTNEKLFFGSGTQLSVL.

The J gene is TRBJ2-7, the V gene TRBV23-1, with TRBD2 identical over 8 bases. TRBV23-1 is treated as an ORF (open reading frame) with a function not yet certain. This CDR3 region has 15 residues. After removal of 0 bases from V and 6 bases from J, the junction contained 7 bases not matched to a gene. As DNA, the CDR3 is TGCGCCAGCAGTCAATCGACTAGCGAAGACCCCGAGCAGTACTTC. Encoded protein: CASSQSTSEDPEQYF.

The V gene is TRBV5-1, the J gene TRBJ2-7; D tentatively reads TRBD1 or TRBD2 (5 bases each). Trimming took off 4 bases at V and 2 bases at J, with 16 bases between the two ends. CDR1 and CDR2 from the germline V gene are SGHRS and YFSETQ. The CDR3 contains 15 residues. The CDR3 sequence is CASSTGTYAAYEQYF. In nucleotides, the CDR3 is TGCGCCAGCAGCACCGGGACGTATGCCGCCTACGAGCAGTACTTC.

The CDR3 bases are TGTGCCAGCTCACCACCGGCCAGGAACACCGGGGAGCTGTTTTTT. It is translated as CASSPPARNTGELFF. This chain joins TRBV18 and TRBJ2-2; D gene ambiguous. This CDR3 contains 15 residues. V was clipped by 0 bases and J by 1 base, with 6 bases between them. Germline lookup yields CDR1 KGHSH and CDR2 LQKENI.

CDR3 residues: CASSGTWAGDTQYF. The CDR3 DNA reads as TGTGCCAGCAGCGGGACCTGGGCCGGAGATACGCAGTATTTT. The chain couples TRBV9 to TRBJ2-3; D gene unclear. Per germline, CDR1 SGDLS and CDR2 YYNGEE. CDR3 length: 14 residues. The V gene lost 3 bases and the J gene lost 5 bases, with 13 bases spanning the gap.

The chain joins TRBV28 to TRBJ1-2, with TRBD1 matching over 7 bases. Germline assignment: CDR1 MDHEN and CDR2 SYDVKM. CDR3 length: 13 residues. Germline trimming cut 6 bases from V and 8 bases from J; bases unmatched to any gene: 9. The CDR3 DNA is TGTGCCAGCAGCTTGGTCGACAGGGACGGCTACACCTTC. It is translated as CASSLVDRDGYTF.

The chain has TRBV4-2 and TRBJ1-1; 8 positions agree with TRBD1. V lost 6 bases, J lost 0 bases, and 6 bases stayed unmatched. Germline V gives CDR1 LGHNA, CDR2 YNFKEQ. This CDR3 is 15 amino acids long. CDR3 sequence reads: CASSPGTGMNTEAFF. CDR3 DNA sequence: TGTGCCAGCAGTCCCGGGACAGGTATGAACACTGAAGCTTTCTTT.

This chain connects TRBV5-6 to TRBJ1-2; TRBD1 aligns across 10 bases. The CDR3 extends over 16 amino acids. The germline gives CDR1 SGHDT, CDR2 YYEEEE. V shed 4 bases, J shed 8 bases, and the junction held 14 bases outside the gene matches. As DNA, the CDR3 is TGTGCCAGCAGCGGCTCCCCCCTCGGGACAGGGGTAGGCTACACCTTC. Its protein product is CASSGSPLGTGVGYTF.

The rearrangement joins TRBV11-3 to TRBJ2-3, with D possibly being TRBD2 (6 bases). This CDR3 has 15 amino acids. CDR1 is SGHNT and CDR2 is YENEEA in the germline V gene. Between the trimmed V and J ends, which lost 8 bases and 0 bases, there was a span of 15 bases. The CDR3 DNA sequence: TGTGCCAGCGCGTCGCGGGGATCTAGCACAGATACGCAGTATTTT. This translates into CASASRGSSTDTQYF.

The rearrangement links TRBV2 to TRBJ2-1; possibly TRBD2 for D (5 bases). Germline values: CDR1 SNHLY, CDR2 FYNNEI. The CDR3 is 13 residues long. The V and J ends lost 7 bases and 7 bases respectively, with 14 bases between them. The CDR3 loop reads CASILGIGNEQFF. Here the CDR3 DNA reads TGTGCCAGCATACTAGGTATAGGTAATGAGCAGTTCTTC.

This chain joins TRBV28 and TRBJ1-2; 9 positions match TRBD1. Germline assignment: CDR1 MDHEN and CDR2 SYDVKM. This CDR3 comprises 12 residues. V shed 11 bases and J 4 bases; nucleotides not matched to a gene: 5. CDR3 protein: CALGQGAYGYTF. The CDR3 nucleotides read TGTGCCTTGGGACAGGGAGCCTATGGCTACACCTTC.

In nucleotides, the CDR3 is TGTGCCAGCAGCTTGGAGGGGACCCTTACTAACTATGGCTACACCTTC. Translated: CASSLEGTLTNYGYTF. The genes are TRBV4-2 and TRBJ1-2; maybe TRBD1 (5 bases). Germline V gene sequence: CDR1 LGHNA, CDR2 YNFKEQ. V gave up 5 bases and J gave up 0 bases, with 16 bases separating them. The CDR3 runs to 16 residues.

This chain uses TRBV5-1 with TRBJ2-5; D is perhaps TRBD1 or TRBD2 (5 bases each). Trimming took off 7 bases at V and 4 bases at J, with 11 bases between the two ends. This CDR3 contains 12 residues. From germline, CDR1 is SGHRS and CDR2 YFSETQ. The CDR3 region is CASVGAGETQYF. CDR3 nucleotide sequence: TGCGCCAGCGTCGGGGCCGGAGAGACCCAGTACTTC.

This clone was detected only once. This chain joins TRBV5-1 and TRBJ1-4; TRBD1 might be the D (6 bases). Trimming took 3 bases from V and 0 from J, leaving 12 bases between them. Germline V lookup: CDR1 SGHRS, CDR2 YFSETQ. The CDR3 loop spans 16 amino acids. The CDR3 reads CASSSGQPSTNEKLFF. The CDR3 DNA sequence: TGCGCCAGCAGCTCCGGACAGCCTTCAACTAATGAAAAACTGTTTTTT.

The chain links TRBV7-8 to TRBJ2-6, with a possible D match to TRBD1 (6 bases). This CDR3 comprises 16 residues. V gave up 4 bases and J gave up 0 bases, with 10 bases separating them. CDR1 SGHVS and CDR2 FQNEAQ come from the germline V gene. The CDR3 DNA reads as TGTGCCAGCAGCTGGACAGTAATCTCTGGGGCCAACGTCCTGACTTTC. Amino acids: CASSWTVISGANVLTF.

The gene calls are TRBV11-1 and TRBJ1-2; TRBD1 might be the D (5 bases). The CDR3 totals 14 residues. Germline loops: CDR1 SGHAT, CDR2 FQDESV (reference sequence). Trimming pared 5 bases from V and 3 bases from J, leaving 13 bases between. The CDR3 region has the DNA TGTGCCAGCAGCAGCAGGGTCGGGGACTATGGCTACACCTTC. Translation gives CASSSRVGDYGYTF.

The chain combines TRBV10-2 with TRBJ2-7; TRBD1 aligns across 7 bases. Germline CDR1 reads WSHSY; CDR2 reads SAAADI. Trimming at V came to 6 bases and at J to 0 bases, leaving 8 bases not matched to a gene. This CDR3 region has 15 residues. CDR3 sequence reads: CASRGWGTDSYEQYV. The CDR3 DNA reads as TGCGCCAGCAGGGGTTGGGGGACAGACTCCTACGAGCAGTACGTC.

This chain joins TRBV18 and TRBJ2-1, with D perhaps matching TRBD2 (6 bases). There are 14 residues in the CDR3. Trimming removed 5 bases at V and 0 bases at J, with 8 bases between. Germline V gene sequence: CDR1 KGHSH, CDR2 LQKENI. The CDR3 DNA follows: TGTGCCAGCTCAGCGGGGAGCTCCTACAATGAGCAGTTCTTC. Its translation: CASSAGSSYNEQFF.